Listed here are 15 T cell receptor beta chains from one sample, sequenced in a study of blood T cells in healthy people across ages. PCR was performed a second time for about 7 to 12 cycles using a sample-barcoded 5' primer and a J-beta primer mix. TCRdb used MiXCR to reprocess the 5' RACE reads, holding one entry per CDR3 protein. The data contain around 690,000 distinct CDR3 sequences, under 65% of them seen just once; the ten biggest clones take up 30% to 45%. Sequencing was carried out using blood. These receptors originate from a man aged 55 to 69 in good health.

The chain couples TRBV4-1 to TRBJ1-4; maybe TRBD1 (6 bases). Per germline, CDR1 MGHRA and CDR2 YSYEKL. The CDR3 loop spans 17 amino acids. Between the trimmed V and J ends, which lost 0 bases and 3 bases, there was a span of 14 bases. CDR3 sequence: CASSQDYGAGANEKLFF. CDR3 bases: TGCGCCAGCAGCCAAGATTACGGGGCAGGGGCTAATGAAAAACTGTTTTTT.

CDR3 loop: CASSQDVSERGETQYF. The CDR3 bases are TGCGCCAGCAGCCAAGACGTTTCGGAGCGGGGGGAGACCCAGTACTTC. V usage is TRBV4-1 and J usage is TRBJ2-5; 8 nucleotides align to TRBD2. Trimming removed 0 bases from V and 5 bases from J; junction bases left unmatched: 8. This CDR3 is built from 16 residues. Germline CDR1 reads MGHRA; CDR2 reads YSYEKL.

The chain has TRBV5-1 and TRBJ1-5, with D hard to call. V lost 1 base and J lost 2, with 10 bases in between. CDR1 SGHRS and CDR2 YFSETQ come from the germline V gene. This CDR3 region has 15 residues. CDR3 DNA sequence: TGCGCCAGCAGCTTGATCCTCCGGGGCAATCAGCCCCAGCATTTT. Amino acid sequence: CASSLILRGNQPQHF.

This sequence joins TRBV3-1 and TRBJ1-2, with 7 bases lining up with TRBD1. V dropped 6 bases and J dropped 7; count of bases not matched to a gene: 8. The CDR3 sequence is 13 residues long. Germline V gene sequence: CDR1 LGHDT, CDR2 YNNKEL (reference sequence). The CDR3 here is CASSWTGLGGYTF. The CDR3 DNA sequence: TGTGCCAGCAGTTGGACAGGCCTAGGTGGCTACACCTTC.

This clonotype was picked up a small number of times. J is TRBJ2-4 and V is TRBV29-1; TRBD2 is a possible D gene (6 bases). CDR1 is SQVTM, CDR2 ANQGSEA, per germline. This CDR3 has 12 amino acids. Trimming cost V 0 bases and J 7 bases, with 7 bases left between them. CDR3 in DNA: TGCAGCGTTGAAGAAGCGGGTAACATTCAGTACTTC. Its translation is CSVEEAGNIQYF.

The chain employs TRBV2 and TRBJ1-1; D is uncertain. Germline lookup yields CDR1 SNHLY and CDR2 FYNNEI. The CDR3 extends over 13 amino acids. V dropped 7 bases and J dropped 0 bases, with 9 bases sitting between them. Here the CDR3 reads CASNSQLNTEAFF. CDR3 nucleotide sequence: TGTGCCAGCAATTCCCAATTGAACACTGAAGCTTTCTTT.

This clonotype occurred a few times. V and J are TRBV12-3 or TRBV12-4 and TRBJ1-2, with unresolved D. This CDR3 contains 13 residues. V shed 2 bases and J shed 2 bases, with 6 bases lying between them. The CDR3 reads CASSLQSNYGYTF. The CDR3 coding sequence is TGTGCCAGCAGTTTACAGTCAAACTATGGCTACACCTTC.

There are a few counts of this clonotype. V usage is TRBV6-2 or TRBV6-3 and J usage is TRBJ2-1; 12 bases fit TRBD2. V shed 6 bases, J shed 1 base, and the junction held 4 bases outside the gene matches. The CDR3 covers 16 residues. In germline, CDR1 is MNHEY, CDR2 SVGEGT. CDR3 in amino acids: CASRSTSGGSYNEQFF. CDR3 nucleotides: TGTGCCAGCAGGTCTACTAGCGGGGGGTCCTACAATGAGCAGTTCTTC.

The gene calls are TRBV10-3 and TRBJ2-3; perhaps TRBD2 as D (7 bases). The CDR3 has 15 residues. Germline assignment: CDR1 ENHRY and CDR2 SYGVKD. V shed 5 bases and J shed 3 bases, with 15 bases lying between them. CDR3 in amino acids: CAISRGGGLTDTQYF. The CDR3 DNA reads TGTGCCATCAGTAGAGGGGGGGGCCTTACAGATACGCAGTATTTT.

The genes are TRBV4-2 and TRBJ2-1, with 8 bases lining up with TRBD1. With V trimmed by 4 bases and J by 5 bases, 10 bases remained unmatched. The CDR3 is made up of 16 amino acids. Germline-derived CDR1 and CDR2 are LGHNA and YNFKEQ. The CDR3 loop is CASSRAGTGSHNEQFF. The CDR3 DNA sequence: TGTGCCAGCAGCCGAGCCGGGACAGGTAGCCACAATGAGCAGTTCTTC.

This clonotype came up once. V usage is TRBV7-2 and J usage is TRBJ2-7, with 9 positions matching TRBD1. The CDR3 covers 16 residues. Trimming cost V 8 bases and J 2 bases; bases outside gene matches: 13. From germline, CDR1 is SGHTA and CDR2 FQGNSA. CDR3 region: CASGHTSGTGTYEQYF. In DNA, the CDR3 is TGTGCCAGCGGCCACACATCCGGGACAGGGACCTACGAGCAGTACTTC.

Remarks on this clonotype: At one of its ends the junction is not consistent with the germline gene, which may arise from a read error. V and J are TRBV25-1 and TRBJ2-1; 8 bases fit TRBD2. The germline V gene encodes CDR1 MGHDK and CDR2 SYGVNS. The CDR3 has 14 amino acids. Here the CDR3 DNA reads TGTGCCAACAGTGACAGCGGGGGTCGGGATGAGCAGTTCTTC. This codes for CANSDSGGRDEQFF. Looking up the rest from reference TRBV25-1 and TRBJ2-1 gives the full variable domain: EADIYQTPRYLVIGTGKKITLECSQTMGHDKMYWYQQDPGMELHLIHYSYGVNSTEKGDLSSESTVSRIRTEHFPLTLESARPSHTSQYLCANSDSGGRDEQFFGPGTRLTVL.

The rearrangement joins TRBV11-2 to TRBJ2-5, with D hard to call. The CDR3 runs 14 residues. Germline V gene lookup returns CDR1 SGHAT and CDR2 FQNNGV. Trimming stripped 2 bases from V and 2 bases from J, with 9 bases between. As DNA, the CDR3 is TGTGCCAGCAGCTTACTATCAACTCAAGAGACCCAGTACTTC. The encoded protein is CASSLLSTQETQYF.

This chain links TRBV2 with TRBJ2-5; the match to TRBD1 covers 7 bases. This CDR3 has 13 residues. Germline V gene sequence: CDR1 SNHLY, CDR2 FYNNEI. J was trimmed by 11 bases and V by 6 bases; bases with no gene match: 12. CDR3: CASSADRVGEQYF. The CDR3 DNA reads TGTGCCAGCAGCGCAGACAGGGTGGGAGAGCAGTACTTC.

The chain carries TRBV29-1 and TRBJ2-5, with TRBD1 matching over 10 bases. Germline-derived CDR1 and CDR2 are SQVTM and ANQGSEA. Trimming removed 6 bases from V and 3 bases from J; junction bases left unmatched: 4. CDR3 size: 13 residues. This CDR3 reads CSVVTGGKETQYF. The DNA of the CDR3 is TGCAGCGTCGTGACAGGGGGCAAAGAGACCCAGTACTTC. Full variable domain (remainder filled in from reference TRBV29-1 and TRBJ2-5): SAVISQKPSRDICQRGTSLTIQCQVDSQVTMMFWYRQQPGQSLTLIATANQGSEATYESGFVIDKFPISRPNLTFSTLTVSNMSPEDSSIYLCSVVTGGKETQYFGPGTRLLVL.